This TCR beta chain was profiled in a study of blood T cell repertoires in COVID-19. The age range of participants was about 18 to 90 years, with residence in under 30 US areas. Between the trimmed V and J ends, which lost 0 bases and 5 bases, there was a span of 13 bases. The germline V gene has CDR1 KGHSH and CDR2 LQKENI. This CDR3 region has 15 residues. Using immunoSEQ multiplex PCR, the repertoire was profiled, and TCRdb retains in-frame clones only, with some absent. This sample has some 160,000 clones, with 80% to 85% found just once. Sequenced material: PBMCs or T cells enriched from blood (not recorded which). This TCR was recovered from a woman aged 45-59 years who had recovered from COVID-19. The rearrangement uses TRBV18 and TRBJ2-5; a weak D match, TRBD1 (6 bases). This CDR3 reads CASSPPSRGPETQYF. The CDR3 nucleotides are TGTGCCAGCTCACCACCCAGCAGGGGTCCTGAGACCCAGTACTTC.